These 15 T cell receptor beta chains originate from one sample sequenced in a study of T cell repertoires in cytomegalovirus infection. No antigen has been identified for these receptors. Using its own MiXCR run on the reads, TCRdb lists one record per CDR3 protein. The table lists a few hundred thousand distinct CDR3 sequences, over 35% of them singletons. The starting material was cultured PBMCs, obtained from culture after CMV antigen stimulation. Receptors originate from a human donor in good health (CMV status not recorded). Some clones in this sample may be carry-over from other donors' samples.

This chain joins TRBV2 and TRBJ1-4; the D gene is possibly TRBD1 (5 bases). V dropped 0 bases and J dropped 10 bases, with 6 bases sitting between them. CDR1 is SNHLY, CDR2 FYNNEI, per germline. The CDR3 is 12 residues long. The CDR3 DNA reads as TGTGCCAGCAGTGAAGCGGGGGTAAAACTGTTTTTT. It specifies CASSEAGVKLFF. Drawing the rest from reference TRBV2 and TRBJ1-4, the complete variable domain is EPEVTQTPSHQVTQMGQEVILRCVPISNHLYFYWYRQILGQKVEFLVSFYNNEISEKSEIFDDQFSVERPDGSNFTLKIRSTKLEDSAMYFCASSEAGVKLFFGSGTQLSVL.

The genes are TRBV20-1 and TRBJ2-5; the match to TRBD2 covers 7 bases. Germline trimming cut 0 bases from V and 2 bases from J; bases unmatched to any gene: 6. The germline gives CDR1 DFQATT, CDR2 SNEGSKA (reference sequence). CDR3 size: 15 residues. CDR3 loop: CSAREQAGRQETQYF. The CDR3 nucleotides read TGCAGTGCTAGAGAGCAAGCGGGGAGACAAGAGACCCAGTACTTC.

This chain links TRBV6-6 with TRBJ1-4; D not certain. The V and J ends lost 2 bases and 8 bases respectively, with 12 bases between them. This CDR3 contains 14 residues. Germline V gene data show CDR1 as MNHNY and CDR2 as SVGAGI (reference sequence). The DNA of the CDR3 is TGTGCCAGCAGTTACGAGGGTCGGCGGGAAAAACTGTTTTTT. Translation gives CASSYEGRREKLFF.

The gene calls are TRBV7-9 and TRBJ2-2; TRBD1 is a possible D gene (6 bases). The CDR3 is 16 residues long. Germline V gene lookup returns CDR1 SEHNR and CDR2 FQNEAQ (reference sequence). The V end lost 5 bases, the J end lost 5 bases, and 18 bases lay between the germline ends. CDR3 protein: CASSRQGSARTGELFF. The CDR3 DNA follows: TGTGCCAGCAGCCGTCAGGGGTCCGCGAGGACCGGGGAGCTGTTTTTT.

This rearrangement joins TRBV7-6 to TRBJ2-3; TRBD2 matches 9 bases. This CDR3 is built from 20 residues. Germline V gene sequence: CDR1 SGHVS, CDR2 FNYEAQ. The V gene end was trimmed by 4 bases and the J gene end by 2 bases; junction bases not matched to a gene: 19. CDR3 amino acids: CASSSETSGYDIGFTDTQYF. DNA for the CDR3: TGTGCCAGCAGCTCCGAGACTAGCGGTTATGATATAGGATTCACAGATACGCAGTATTTT.

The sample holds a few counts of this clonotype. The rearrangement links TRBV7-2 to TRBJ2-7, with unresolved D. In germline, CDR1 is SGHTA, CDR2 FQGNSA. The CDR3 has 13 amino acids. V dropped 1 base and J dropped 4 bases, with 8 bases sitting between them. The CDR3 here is CASSLVGRYEQYF. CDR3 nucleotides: TGTGCCAGCAGCTTAGTTGGTAGATACGAGCAGTACTTC. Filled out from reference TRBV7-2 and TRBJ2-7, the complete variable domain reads GAGVSQSPSNKVTEKGKDVELRCDPISGHTALYWYRQSLGQGLEFLIYFQGNSAPDKSGLPSDRFSAERTGGSVSTLTIQRTQQEDSAVYLCASSLVGRYEQYFGPGTRLTVT.

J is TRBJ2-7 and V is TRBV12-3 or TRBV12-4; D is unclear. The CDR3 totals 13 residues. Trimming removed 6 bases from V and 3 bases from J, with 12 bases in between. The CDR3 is CASRSGLGYEQYF. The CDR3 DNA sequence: TGTGCCAGCAGGTCCGGCTTGGGCTACGAGCAGTACTTC.

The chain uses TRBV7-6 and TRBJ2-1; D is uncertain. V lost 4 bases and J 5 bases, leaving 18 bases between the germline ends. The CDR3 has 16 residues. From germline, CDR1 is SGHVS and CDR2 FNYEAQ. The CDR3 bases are TGTGCCAGCAGCTCTAGTATAAGCCAACCAAACAATGAGCAGTTCTTC. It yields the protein CASSSSISQPNNEQFF.

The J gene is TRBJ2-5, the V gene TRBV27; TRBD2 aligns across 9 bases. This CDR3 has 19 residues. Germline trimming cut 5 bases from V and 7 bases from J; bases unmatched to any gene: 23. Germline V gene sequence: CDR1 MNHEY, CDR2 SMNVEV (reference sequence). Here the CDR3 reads CASSPRWLAGPLSGRTQYF. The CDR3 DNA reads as TGTGCCAGCAGTCCCCGGTGGCTAGCGGGGCCTCTCTCGGGAAGGACCCAGTACTTC.

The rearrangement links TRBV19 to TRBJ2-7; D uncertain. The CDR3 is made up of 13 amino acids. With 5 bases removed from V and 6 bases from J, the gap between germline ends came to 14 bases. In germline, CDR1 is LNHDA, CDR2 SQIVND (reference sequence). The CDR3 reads CASSYSVFGEQYF. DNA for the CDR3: TGTGCCAGTAGTTATTCAGTTTTCGGCGAGCAGTACTTC.

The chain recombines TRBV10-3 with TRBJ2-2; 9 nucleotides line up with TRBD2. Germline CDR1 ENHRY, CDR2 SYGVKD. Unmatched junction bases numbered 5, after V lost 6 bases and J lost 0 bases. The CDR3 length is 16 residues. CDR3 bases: TGTGCCATCAGCGGACTAGCGACCACGAACACCGGGGAGCTGTTTTTT. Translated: CAISGLATTNTGELFF.

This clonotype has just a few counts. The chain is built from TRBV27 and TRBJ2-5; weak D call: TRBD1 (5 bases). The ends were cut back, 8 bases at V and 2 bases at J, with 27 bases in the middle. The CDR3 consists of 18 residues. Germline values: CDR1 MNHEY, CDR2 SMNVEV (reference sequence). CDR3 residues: CASSQKPQGTLKQETQYF. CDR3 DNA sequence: TGTGCCAGCTCTCAGAAGCCTCAGGGAACCCTGAAACAAGAGACCCAGTACTTC.

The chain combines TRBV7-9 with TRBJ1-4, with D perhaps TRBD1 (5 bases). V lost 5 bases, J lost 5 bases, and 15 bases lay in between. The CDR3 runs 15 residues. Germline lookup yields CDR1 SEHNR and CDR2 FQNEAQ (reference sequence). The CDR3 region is CASSAAGRYNEKLFF. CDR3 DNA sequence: TGTGCCAGCAGCGCTGCAGGGCGCTACAATGAAAAACTGTTTTTT.

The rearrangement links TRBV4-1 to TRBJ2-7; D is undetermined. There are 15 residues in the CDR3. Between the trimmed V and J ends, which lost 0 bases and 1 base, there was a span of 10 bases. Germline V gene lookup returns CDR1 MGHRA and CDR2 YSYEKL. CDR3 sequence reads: CASSQDRAESYEQYF. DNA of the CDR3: TGCGCCAGCAGCCAAGATAGGGCGGAATCCTACGAGCAGTACTTC.

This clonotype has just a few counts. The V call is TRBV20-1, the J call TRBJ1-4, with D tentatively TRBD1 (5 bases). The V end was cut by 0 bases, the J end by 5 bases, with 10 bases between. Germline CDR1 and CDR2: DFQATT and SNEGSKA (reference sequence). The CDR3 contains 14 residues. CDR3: CSARDARENEKLFF. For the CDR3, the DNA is TGCAGTGCTAGAGATGCCAGGGAAAATGAAAAACTGTTTTTT.